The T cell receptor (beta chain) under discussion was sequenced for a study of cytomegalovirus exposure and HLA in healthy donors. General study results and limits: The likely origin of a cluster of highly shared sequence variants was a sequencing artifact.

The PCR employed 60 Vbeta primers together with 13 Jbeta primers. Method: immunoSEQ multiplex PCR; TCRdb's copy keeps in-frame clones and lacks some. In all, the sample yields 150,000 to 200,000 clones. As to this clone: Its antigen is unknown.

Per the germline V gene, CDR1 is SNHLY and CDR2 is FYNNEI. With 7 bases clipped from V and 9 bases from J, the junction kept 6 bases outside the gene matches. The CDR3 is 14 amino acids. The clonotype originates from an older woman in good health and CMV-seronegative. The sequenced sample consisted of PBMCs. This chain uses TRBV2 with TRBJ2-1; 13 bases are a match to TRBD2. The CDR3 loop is CASKGTSGIGEQFF. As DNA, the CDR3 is TGTGCCAGCAAAGGGACTAGCGGGATCGGTGAGCAGTTCTTC.